Below are 22 T cell receptor beta chains sequenced from a single sample in a study of blood T cell repertoires in COVID-19. Method: immunoSEQ multiplex PCR; TCRdb's copy keeps in-frame clones and lacks some. The data show about 140,000 clones, with about 80% seen just once and about 15% held by the top ten. Sequenced material: peripheral blood. The receptor source for this set is a middle-aged man with acute or convalescent COVID-19.

The chain couples TRBV30 to TRBJ1-1; 7 nucleotides agree with TRBD1. There are 19 residues in the CDR3. CDR1 and CDR2 (germline): GTSNPN, SVGIG (reference sequence). The V and J ends lost 3 bases and 8 bases, in that order; junction bases with no gene match: 27. In nucleotides, the CDR3 is TGTGCCTGGAGCGTTCGCATAACAGGGGTCGGCACCCTCCTAAAAGAAGCTTTCTTT. Protein sequence: CAWSVRITGVGTLLKEAFF. Looking up the rest from reference TRBV30 and TRBJ1-1 gives the full variable domain: SQTIHQWPATLVQPVGSPLSLECTVEGTSNPNLYWYRQAAGRGLQLLFYSVGIGQISSEVPQNLSASRPQDRQFILSSKKLLLSDSGFYLCAWSVRITGVGTLLKEAFFGQGTRLTVV.

This rearrangement joins TRBV3-1 (or the pseudogene TRBV3-2) to TRBJ1-6; 9 bases are a match to TRBD1. The CDR3 contains 14 residues. J was trimmed by 10 bases and V by 4 bases; bases with no gene match: 5. Germline CDR1 LGHDT, CDR2 YNNKEL (reference sequence). CDR3 sequence: CASSRGQGRSPLHF. CDR3 nucleotide sequence: TGTGCCAGCAGCCGGGGACAGGGTCGGTCACCCCTCCACTTT.

The chain couples TRBV11-2 to TRBJ1-4; weak D call: TRBD1 (5 bases). Trimming removed 1 base at V and 7 bases at J, with 10 bases between. The CDR3 contains 14 residues. Germline CDR1 and CDR2: SGHAT and FQNNGV. CDR3 residues: CASSLGGSGEKLFF. The CDR3 DNA is TGTGCCAGCAGCTTAGGGGGCTCGGGTGAAAAACTGTTTTTT.

The rearrangement uses TRBV14 and TRBJ1-2; D might be TRBD1 (6 bases). Germline V lookup: CDR1 SGHDN, CDR2 FVKESK. There are 13 residues in the CDR3. V was trimmed by 6 bases and J by 2 bases, leaving 10 bases between them. In DNA, the CDR3 is TGTGCCAGCAGTCGAAGGGGGAACTATGGCTACACCTTC. It encodes CASSRRGNYGYTF.

V usage is TRBV4-1 and J usage is TRBJ2-7, with 8 positions matching TRBD1. The CDR3 covers 14 residues. Germline trimming cut 3 bases from V and 6 bases from J; bases unmatched to any gene: 7. The germline V gene has CDR1 MGHRA and CDR2 YSYEKL. CDR3 sequence reads: CASSQALTGAEQYV. The CDR3 coding sequence is TGCGCCAGCAGCCAGGCTTTGACAGGGGCCGAGCAGTACGTC.

This chain uses TRBV5-4 with TRBJ2-2; D may be TRBD2 (5 bases). Germline V CDR1 and CDR2: SGHNT, YYREEE (reference sequence). The CDR3 has 14 amino acids. Trimming shortened V by 4 bases and J by 0 bases, and 7 bases separated the two germline ends. CDR3 region: CASSERANTGELFF. The DNA for the CDR3 is TGTGCCAGCAGCGAGAGGGCGAACACCGGGGAGCTGTTTTTT.

V usage is TRBV3-1 (or the pseudogene TRBV3-2) and J usage is TRBJ1-4, with a weak D call TRBD1 (6 bases). CDR3 size: 17 residues. V lost 4 bases to trimming and J lost 7 bases, with 22 bases between them. Germline V lookup: CDR1 LGHDT, CDR2 YNNKEL (reference sequence). CDR3 DNA sequence: TGTGCCAGCAGCCGGTTAGCCAGGGACAACTCAGTTGAAAAACTGTTTTTT. Its protein product is CASSRLARDNSVEKLFF.

The chain joins TRBV30 to TRBJ2-2; TRBD2 matches at 11 bases. V was clipped by 1 base and J by 4 bases; unmatched bases: 5. The germline CDR1 and CDR2 sequences are GTSNPN and SVGIG (reference sequence). This CDR3 has 16 amino acids. The chain's CDR3 is CAWSALAGGSTGELFF. CDR3 nucleotide sequence: TGTGCCTGGAGTGCTCTAGCGGGGGGTAGCACCGGGGAGCTGTTTTTT.

This chain connects TRBV7-2 to TRBJ2-5, with 9 bases aligning to TRBD2. The CDR3 has 12 amino acids. Germline CDR1 and CDR2: SGHTA and FQGNSA. The J segment lost 6 bases and the V segment lost 8 bases, leaving 4 bases of the junction unmatched. CDR3 loop: CASAGGRKTQYF. The CDR3 nucleotides read TGTGCCAGCGCGGGGGGGCGAAAGACCCAGTACTTC.

The chain joins TRBV10-3 to TRBJ2-3; the match to TRBD1 covers 9 bases. CDR1 ENHRY and CDR2 SYGVKD come from the germline V gene. The CDR3 loop spans 17 amino acids. Germline trimming cut 8 bases from V and 2 bases from J; bases unmatched to any gene: 14. In DNA form, the CDR3 reads TGTGCCATCGGAGGGGGCCGGGACAGGGTCTTCACAGATACGCAGTATTTT. Translating gives CAIGGGRDRVFTDTQYF.

The chain employs TRBV6-5 and TRBJ1-2, with TRBD1 identical over 9 bases. V shed 5 bases and J 4 bases; nucleotides not matched to a gene: 8. The CDR3 is 15 residues long. CDR1 is MNHEY, CDR2 SVGAGI, per germline. The CDR3 sequence is CASSPQGQGGYGYTF. The CDR3 DNA reads TGTGCCAGCAGTCCTCAGGGACAGGGAGGCTATGGCTACACCTTC.

V is TRBV24-1 and J is TRBJ1-2, with a possible D match to TRBD1 (5 bases). The V gene's germline CDR1 is KGHDR and CDR2 SFDVKD. V lost 5 bases, J lost 8 bases, and 14 bases lay in between. The CDR3 is 13 residues long. CDR3 in amino acids: CATSAAEGRGYTF. The CDR3 DNA reads as TGTGCCACCAGTGCCGCTGAGGGGAGGGGCTACACCTTC.

This sequence joins TRBV30 and TRBJ1-3; 7 bases line up with TRBD1. The V gene end was trimmed by 0 bases and the J gene end by 3 bases; junction bases not matched to a gene: 11. This CDR3 spans 17 amino acids. Per germline, CDR1 GTSNPN and CDR2 SVGIG (reference sequence). The DNA of the CDR3 is TGTGCCTGGAGTGTAAGGGGGCCCACCCGGGATGGAAACACCATATATTTT. It yields the protein CAWSVRGPTRDGNTIYF.

This clone has a single count. V usage is TRBV15 and J usage is TRBJ1-5, with D tentatively TRBD1 (5 bases). CDR3 size: 19 residues. Germline CDR1 is LNHNV and CDR2 is YYDKDF (reference sequence). V lost 0 bases and J lost 5, with 23 bases in between. The CDR3 DNA reads TGTGCCACCAGCAGAGATCAGGGATCTGGGTACAGGTCAGATCAGCCCCAGCATTTT. Its protein is CATSRDQGSGYRSDQPQHF.

The chain recombines TRBV7-9 with TRBJ1-1; D perhaps matches TRBD1 (5 bases). The ends were cut back, 5 bases at V and 5 bases at J, with 18 bases in the middle. The CDR3 is 15 amino acids. Germline CDR1 reads SEHNR; CDR2 reads FQNEAQ (reference sequence). This chain's CDR3 is CASSQYPGLETEAFF. The CDR3 nucleotides are TGTGCCAGCAGCCAATACCCAGGGCTGGAAACTGAAGCTTTCTTT.

The rearrangement uses TRBV7-8 and TRBJ1-5; D is possibly TRBD1 (5 bases). This CDR3 comprises 16 residues. CDR1 is SGHVS and CDR2 is FQNEAQ in the germline V gene. Deletions cut 2 bases from V and 0 bases from J, with 11 bases between. The DNA for the CDR3 is TGTGCCAGCAGCTTACCCGACAGCCATAGCAATCAGCCCCAGCATTTT. Residues: CASSLPDSHSNQPQHF.

V and J are TRBV19 and TRBJ1-1; D is uncertain. V shed 7 bases and J shed 2 bases, with 11 bases lying between them. The CDR3 totals 13 residues. CDR1 is LNHDA and CDR2 is SQIVND in the germline V gene (reference sequence). The CDR3, as DNA: TGTGCCAGTAATTCAGGCTTTAACACTGAAGCTTTCTTT. It translates to CASNSGFNTEAFF.

J is TRBJ1-2 and V is TRBV19; the D gene is possibly TRBD1 (5 bases). The V and J ends lost 7 bases and 4 bases respectively, with 16 bases between them. Germline V gene data show CDR1 as LNHDA and CDR2 as SQIVND (reference sequence). CDR3 length: 14 amino acids. CDR3 DNA sequence: TGTGCCAGTAACCCCGGGGGAAGTGGCTATGGCTACACCTTC. It specifies CASNPGGSGYGYTF.

V and J are TRBV10-3 and TRBJ1-1; a weak D match, TRBD1 (5 bases). The CDR3 covers 14 residues. From germline, CDR1 is ENHRY and CDR2 SYGVKD. V was cut by 2 bases and J by 1 base, with 8 bases left in between. The CDR3 loop is CAISEGGENTEAFF. The CDR3 bases are TGTGCCATCAGTGAGGGGGGGGAGAACACTGAAGCTTTCTTT.

The CDR3 DNA reads TGTGCCAGCAGCTCCGACCAGGGGTCCGACTATGGCTACACCTTC. Amino acid sequence: CASSSDQGSDYGYTF. The V and J genes are TRBV5-5 and TRBJ1-2, with D perhaps matching TRBD1 (6 bases). Germline values: CDR1 SGHKS, CDR2 YYEKEE (reference sequence). V lost 3 bases and J 3 bases, leaving 15 bases between the germline ends. This CDR3 is 15 amino acids long.

This chain connects TRBV18 to TRBJ2-1, with D possibly TRBD1 on 6 matching bases. V dropped 5 bases and J dropped 7 bases, with 15 bases sitting between them. The CDR3 has 14 amino acids. Germline V gene data show CDR1 as KGHSH and CDR2 as LQKENI. CDR3 DNA sequence: TGTGCCAGCTCAGACGACAGGCTAATGAATGAGCAGTTCTTC. Its protein product is CASSDDRLMNEQFF.

This chain uses TRBV7-8 with TRBJ1-4; D may be TRBD1 (6 bases). Looked up from germline, CDR1 is SGHVS and CDR2 is FQNEAQ. Trimming left V 5 bases short and J 5 bases short, with 15 bases between. This CDR3 is built from 15 residues. The CDR3 region has the DNA TGTGCCAGCAGCGTCTTCCCAGGGGCCAATGAAAAACTGTTTTTT. Its protein is CASSVFPGANEKLFF.